The present T cell receptor (beta chain) was sequenced within a study of identical twins. Study conclusions and caveats: Where out-of-frame alpha sequences were twin-shared, they showed excess low generation probability.

The germline gives CDR1 KGHDR, CDR2 SFDVKD. This CDR3 comprises 14 residues. V shed 6 bases, J shed 4 bases, and the junction held 7 bases outside the gene matches. Template switching (which added a universal primer site) was used, and cDNA carried unique molecular identifiers. TCRdb reprocessed the 5' RACE reads with MiXCR, giving one entry per CDR3 protein. Here the sample spans about 530,000 distinct CDR3 sequences, around 22% being singletons. This clonotype was counted at least ten times. Its specificity is unknown. This sample was shared with a second study, whose subject was yellow fever vaccine responses in identical twins. From that report: The authors reported partly convergent, partly personalized vaccine responses in identical twins.

The sequenced sample was CD4+ T cells sorted from blood. This receptor was obtained from a woman aged 18-29 years in good health. The chain uses TRBV24-1 and TRBJ2-5, with TRBD1 matching over 7 bases. CDR3 sequence reads: CATSSQAGGETQYF. The CDR3, as DNA: TGTGCCACCAGTAGTCAGGCAGGGGGAGAGACCCAGTACTTC.